The rows below give T cell receptor beta chains drawn from one sample of a study of blood T cell repertoires in COVID-19. Using immunoSEQ multiplex PCR, the repertoire was profiled, and TCRdb retains in-frame clones only, with some absent. The table has approximately 100,000 clones, approximately 86% seen once. Sequences were obtained from peripheral blood. These receptors came from a human donor in a cohort sampled during active COVID-19. Both conserved end residues are part of each CDR3. D genes are given only for firm matches. The size entry is marked missing in some rows and otherwise reads once, few, many or a size class.

V: TRBV10-3
D: .
J: TRBJ1-5
size: .
DNA: TGTGCCATCAGTGGGGGAGGAGGCCAGCCCCAGCATTTT
CDR3: CAISGGGGQPQHF

V: TRBV9
D: TRBD1
J: TRBJ2-1
size: .
DNA: TGTGCCAGCAGCGGGGACAGGGGGCAGTACAATGAGCAGTTCTTC
CDR3: CASSGDRGQYNEQFF

V: TRBV28
D: .
J: TRBJ2-7
size: few
DNA: TGTGCCAGCAGTTTCTCATATGCTGGGACAACCTACGAGCAGTACTTC
CDR3: CASSFSYAGTTYEQYF

V: TRBV12-1
D: .
J: TRBJ1-1
size: .
DNA: TGTGCCAGCAGCTTTCAGATCACCGAAGCTTTCTTT
CDR3: CASSFQITEAFF

V: TRBV19
D: .
J: TRBJ1-2
size: .
DNA: TGTGCCAGTTCCCTCTACCCAGCCCGCAGGGCAAACTATGGCTACACCTTC
CDR3: CASSLYPARRANYGYTF

V: TRBV4-1
D: TRBD2
J: TRBJ2-3
size: .
DNA: TGCGCCAGCAGCCAAGATGTGAGAGCGGGGAGCACAGATACGCAGTATTTT
CDR3: CASSQDVRAGSTDTQYF

V: TRBV5-1
D: .
J: TRBJ1-1
size: .
DNA: TGCGCCAGCAGCTTGCCGCGGGCGCCGAACACTGAAGCTTTCTTT
CDR3: CASSLPRAPNTEAFF

V: TRBV11-2
D: TRBD2
J: TRBJ2-2
size: .
DNA: TGTGCCAGCAGCTTCACTAGCGGGACCTCCGGGGAGCTGTTTTTT
CDR3: CASSFTSGTSGELFF

V: TRBV13
D: TRBD2
J: TRBJ2-7
size: .
DNA: TGTGCCAGCAGCTCGAGGGAAGGAGCGGGAGAAGTCTACGAGCAGTACTTC
CDR3: CASSSREGAGEVYEQYF

V: TRBV4-1
D: .
J: TRBJ2-7
size: .
DNA: TGCGCCAGCAGCCAAGGTAATAGCGGAACCTACGAGCAGTACTTC
CDR3: CASSQGNSGTYEQYF

V: TRBV6-1
D: .
J: TRBJ2-5
size: .
DNA: TGTGCCAGCAGTGAGAGCCCGGGGACCCAGTACTTC
CDR3: CASSESPGTQYF

V: TRBV27
D: TRBD2
J: TRBJ2-2
size: .
DNA: TGTGCCAGCAGTTTAAGAGGGCGGGGGGACACCGGGGAGCTGTTTTTT
CDR3: CASSLRGRGDTGELFF

V: TRBV6-5
D: TRBD1
J: TRBJ1-4
size: once
DNA: TGTGCCAGCAGTTACTTCAGGGGGGCGAACAATGAAAAACTGTTTTTT
CDR3: CASSYFRGANNEKLFF

V: TRBV7-2
D: TRBD1
J: TRBJ2-5
size: .
DNA: TGTGCCAGCAGCCCTCGACAGGGAGAGACCCAGTACTTC
CDR3: CASSPRQGETQYF

V: TRBV3-1/TRBV3-2
D: .
J: TRBJ2-7
size: .
DNA: TGTGCCAGCAGCCAAGGTACAGTCCCCTCCTACGAGCAGTACTTC
CDR3: CASSQGTVPSYEQYF

V: TRBV29-1
D: TRBD1
J: TRBJ2-2
size: .
DNA: TGCAGCGTTGGCAGGGGGCTAACCGGGGAGCTGTTTTTT
CDR3: CSVGRGLTGELFF

V: TRBV5-1
D: .
J: TRBJ2-5
size: .
DNA: TGCGCCAGCAGCTCCGTAGCGACTGGAGCAGGAGAGACCCAGTACTTC
CDR3: CASSSVATGAGETQYF

V: TRBV2
D: .
J: TRBJ2-1
size: once
DNA: TGTGCCAGCGAAGCGAGGAATGAGCAGTTCTTC
CDR3: CASEARNEQFF

V: TRBV4-1
D: TRBD2
J: TRBJ2-3
size: .
DNA: TGCGCCAGCAGCCAAGATAGTCCTAGCGGGGGGGTCACAGATACGCAGTATTTT
CDR3: CASSQDSPSGGVTDTQYF

V: TRBV5-6
D: TRBD2
J: TRBJ2-3
size: .
DNA: TGTGCCAGCAGCTTGATCGGTGTAGCGGGGGGCCATAGCACAGATACGCAGTATTTT
CDR3: CASSLIGVAGGHSTDTQYF

V: TRBV30
D: .
J: TRBJ1-5
size: .
DNA: TGTGCCTGGAGTGTATACGGGGGCAATCAGCCCCAGCATTTT
CDR3: CAWSVYGGNQPQHF

V: TRBV28
D: TRBD2
J: TRBJ2-7
size: .
DNA: TGTGCCAGCAGTTACTCTAGCGGGACCTCCTACGAGCAGTACTTC
CDR3: CASSYSSGTSYEQYF

V: TRBV2
D: .
J: TRBJ1-5
size: .
DNA: TGTGCCAGCACTCTCGGAGTGCCGAATCAGCCCCAGCATTTT
CDR3: CASTLGVPNQPQHF

V: TRBV9
D: .
J: TRBJ1-5
size: .
DNA: TGTGCCAGCAGCCCCGAGGCCCTTAATCAGCCCCAGCATTTT
CDR3: CASSPEALNQPQHF